The T cell receptor (beta chain) under discussion was sequenced for a study of shared clonotypes between healthy human individuals. On this clone itself: Its specificity is unknown.

Study outcomes and limitations: Against clonotypes common to all four donors, non-shared ones had lower generation probabilities. A generally larger estimated richness was seen in naive subsets than in memory subsets.

Trimming removed 0 bases from V and 8 bases from J, with 16 bases in between. The V gene's germline CDR1 is MNHEY and CDR2 SVGAGI. There are 16 residues in the CDR3. Profiled with immunoSEQ multiplex PCR; TCRdb holds only in-frame clones, not every one. The sample consists of roughly 2 million clones, 95% of them appearing once. CD4+ cell separation produced CD45RA+ naive and CD45RA-negative memory subsets. What was sequenced was naive CD4+ T cells sorted from blood. The subset was: CD45RA+ positively selected. The sequence came from a man aged 18 to 29 in good health. This chain joins TRBV6-5 and TRBJ1-4; a weak D match, TRBD1 (6 bases). DNA of the CDR3: TGTGCCAGCAGTTACTCGGATCAGGGGAGGAGGGAAAAACTGTTTTTT. It encodes CASSYSDQGRREKLFF.